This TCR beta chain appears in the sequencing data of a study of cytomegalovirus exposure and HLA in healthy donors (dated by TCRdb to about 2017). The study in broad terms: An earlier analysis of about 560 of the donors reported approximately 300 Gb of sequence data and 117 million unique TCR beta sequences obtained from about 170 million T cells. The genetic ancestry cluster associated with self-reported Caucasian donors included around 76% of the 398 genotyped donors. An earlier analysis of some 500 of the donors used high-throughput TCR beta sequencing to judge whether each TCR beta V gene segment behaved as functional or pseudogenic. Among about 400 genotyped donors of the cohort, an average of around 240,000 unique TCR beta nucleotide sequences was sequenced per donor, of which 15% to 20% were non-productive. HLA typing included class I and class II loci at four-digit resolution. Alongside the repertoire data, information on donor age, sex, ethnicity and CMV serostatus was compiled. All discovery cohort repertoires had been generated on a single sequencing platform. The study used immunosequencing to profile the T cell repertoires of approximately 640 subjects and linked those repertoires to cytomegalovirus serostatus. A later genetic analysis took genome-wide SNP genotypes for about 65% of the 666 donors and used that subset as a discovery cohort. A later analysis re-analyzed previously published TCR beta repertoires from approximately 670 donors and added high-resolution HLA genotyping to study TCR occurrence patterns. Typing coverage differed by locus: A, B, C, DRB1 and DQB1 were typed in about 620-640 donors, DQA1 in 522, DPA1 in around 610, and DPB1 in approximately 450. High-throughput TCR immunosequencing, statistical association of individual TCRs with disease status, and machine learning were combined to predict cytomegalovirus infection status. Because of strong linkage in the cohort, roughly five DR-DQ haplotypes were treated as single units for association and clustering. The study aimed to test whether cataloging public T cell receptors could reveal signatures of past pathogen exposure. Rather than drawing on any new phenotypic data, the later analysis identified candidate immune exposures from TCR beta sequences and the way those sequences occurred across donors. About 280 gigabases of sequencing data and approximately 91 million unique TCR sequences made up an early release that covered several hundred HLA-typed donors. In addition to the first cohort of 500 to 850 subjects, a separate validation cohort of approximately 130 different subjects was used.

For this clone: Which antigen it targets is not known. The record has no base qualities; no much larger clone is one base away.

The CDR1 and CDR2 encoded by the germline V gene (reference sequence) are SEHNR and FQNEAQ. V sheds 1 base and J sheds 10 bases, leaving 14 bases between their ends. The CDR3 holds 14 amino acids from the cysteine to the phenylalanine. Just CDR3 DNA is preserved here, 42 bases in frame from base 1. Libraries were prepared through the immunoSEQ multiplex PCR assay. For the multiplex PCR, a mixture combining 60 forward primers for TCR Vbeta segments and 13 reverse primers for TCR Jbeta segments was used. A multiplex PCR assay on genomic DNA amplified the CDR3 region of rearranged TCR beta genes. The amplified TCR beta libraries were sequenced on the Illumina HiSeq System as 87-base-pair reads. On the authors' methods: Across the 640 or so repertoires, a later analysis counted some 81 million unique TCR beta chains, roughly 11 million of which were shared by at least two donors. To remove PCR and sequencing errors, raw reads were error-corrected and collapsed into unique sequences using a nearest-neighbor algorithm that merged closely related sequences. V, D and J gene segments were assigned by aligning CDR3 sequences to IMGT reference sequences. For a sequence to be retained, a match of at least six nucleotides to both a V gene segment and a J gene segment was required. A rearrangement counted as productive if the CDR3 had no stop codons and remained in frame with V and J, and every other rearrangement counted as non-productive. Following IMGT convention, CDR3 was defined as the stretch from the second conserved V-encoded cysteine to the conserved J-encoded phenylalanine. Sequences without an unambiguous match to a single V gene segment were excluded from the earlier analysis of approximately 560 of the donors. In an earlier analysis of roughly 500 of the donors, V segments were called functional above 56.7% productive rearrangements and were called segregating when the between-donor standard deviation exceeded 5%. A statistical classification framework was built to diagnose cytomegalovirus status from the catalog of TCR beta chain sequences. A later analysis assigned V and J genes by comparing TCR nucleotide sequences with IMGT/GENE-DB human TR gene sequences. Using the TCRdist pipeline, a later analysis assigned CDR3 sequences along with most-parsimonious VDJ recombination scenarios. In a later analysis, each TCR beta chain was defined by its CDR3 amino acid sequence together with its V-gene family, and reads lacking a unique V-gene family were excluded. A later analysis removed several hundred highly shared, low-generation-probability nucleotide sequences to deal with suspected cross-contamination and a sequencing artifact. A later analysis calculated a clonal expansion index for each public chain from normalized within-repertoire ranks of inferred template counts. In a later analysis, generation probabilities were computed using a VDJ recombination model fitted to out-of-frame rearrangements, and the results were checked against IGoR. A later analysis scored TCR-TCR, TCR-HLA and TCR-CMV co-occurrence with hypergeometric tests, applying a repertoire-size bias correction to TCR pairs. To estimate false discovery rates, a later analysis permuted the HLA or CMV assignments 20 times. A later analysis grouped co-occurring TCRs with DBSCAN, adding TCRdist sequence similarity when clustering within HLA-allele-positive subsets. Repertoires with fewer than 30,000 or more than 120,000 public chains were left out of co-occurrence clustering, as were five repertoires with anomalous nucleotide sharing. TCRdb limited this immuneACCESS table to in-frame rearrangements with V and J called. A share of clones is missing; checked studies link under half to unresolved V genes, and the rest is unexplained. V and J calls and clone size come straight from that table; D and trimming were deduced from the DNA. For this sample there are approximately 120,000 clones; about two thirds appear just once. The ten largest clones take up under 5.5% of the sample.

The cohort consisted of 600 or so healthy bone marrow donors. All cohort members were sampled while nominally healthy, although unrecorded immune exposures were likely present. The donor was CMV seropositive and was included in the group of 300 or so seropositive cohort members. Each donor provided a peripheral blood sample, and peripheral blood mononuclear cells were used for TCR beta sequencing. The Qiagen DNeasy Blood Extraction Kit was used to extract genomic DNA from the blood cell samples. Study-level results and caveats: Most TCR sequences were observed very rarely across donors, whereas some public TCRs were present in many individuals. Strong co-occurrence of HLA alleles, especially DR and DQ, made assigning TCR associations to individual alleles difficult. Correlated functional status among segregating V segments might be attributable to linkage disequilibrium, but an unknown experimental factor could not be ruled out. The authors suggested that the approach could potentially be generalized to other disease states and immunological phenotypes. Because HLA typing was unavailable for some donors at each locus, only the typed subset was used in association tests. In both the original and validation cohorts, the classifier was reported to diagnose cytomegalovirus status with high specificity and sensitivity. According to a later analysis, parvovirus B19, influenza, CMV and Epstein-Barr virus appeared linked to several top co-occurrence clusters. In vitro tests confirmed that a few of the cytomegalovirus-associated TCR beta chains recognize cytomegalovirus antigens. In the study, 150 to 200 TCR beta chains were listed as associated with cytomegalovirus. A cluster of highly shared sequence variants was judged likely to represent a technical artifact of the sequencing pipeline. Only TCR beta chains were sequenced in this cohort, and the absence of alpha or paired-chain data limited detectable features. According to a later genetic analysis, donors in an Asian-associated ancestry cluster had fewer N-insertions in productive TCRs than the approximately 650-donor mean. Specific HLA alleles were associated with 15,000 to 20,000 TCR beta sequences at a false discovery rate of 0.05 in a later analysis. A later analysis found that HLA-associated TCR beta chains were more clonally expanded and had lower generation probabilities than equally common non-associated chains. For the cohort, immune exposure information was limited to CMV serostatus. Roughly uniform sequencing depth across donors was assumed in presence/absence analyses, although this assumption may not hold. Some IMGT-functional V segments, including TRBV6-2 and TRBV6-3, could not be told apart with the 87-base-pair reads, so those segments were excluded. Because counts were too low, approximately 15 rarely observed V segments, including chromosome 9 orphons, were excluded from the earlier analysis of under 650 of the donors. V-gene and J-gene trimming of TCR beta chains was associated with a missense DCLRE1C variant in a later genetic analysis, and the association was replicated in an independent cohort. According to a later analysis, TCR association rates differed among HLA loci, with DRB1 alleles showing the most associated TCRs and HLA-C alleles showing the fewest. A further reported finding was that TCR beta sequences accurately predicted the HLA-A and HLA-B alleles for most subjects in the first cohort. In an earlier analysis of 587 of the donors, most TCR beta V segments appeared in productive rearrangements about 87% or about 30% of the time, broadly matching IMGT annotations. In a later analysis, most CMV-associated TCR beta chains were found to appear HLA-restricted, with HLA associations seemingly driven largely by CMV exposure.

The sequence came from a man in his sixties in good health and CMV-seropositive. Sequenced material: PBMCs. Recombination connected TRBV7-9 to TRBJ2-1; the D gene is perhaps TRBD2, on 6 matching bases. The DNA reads TGTGCCAGCAGCTTAGGTCGGACGGGAGCCGAGCAGTTCTTC. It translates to CASSLGRTGAEQFF.